This T cell receptor (beta chain) was found in a study of shared clonotypes between healthy human individuals. Deep-level running was used for the assay. Here immunoSEQ multiplex PCR was the method, and the copy in TCRdb shows in-frame clones only, minus some. The profile shows fewer than 350,000 clones, roughly 87% of them singletons. CCR7-negative CD45RA+ TemRA cells were combined with CD45RO+ cells to form CD8 memory. With V trimmed by 2 bases and J by 4 bases, 5 bases remained unmatched. The CDR3 totals 16 residues. CDR1 is MDHEN and CDR2 is SYDVKM in the germline V gene. The clonotype originates from a man between 18 and 29 years old in good health. V is TRBV28 and J is TRBJ2-1; 10 bases agree with TRBD2. Sequenced material: memory CD8+ T cells sorted from blood. Subset specified: CD45RO+ cells pooled with CCR7-negative TemRA cells. The CDR3 DNA is TGTGCCAGCAGTTTACTTCTAGCGGGAGCTTACAATGAGCAGTTCTTC. It is translated as CASSLLLAGAYNEQFF.